Below, 15 T cell receptor beta chains from the same sample are listed, as sequenced in a study of blood T cell repertoires in COVID-19. Only in-frame clones appear in the TCRdb table, and some are missing; sequencing was by immunoSEQ multiplex PCR. There are fewer than 85,000 clones in the sample; approximately 90% occur only once, and 4% to 5.5% lies in the top ten. Material: peripheral blood. All receptors come from a man aged 50-60 years with active COVID-19.

This sequence joins TRBV5-1 and TRBJ2-3, with 9 bases matching TRBD2. Trimming at V came to 0 bases and at J to 1 base, leaving 3 bases not matched to a gene. This CDR3 is built from 16 residues. Germline V gene lookup returns CDR1 SGHRS and CDR2 YFSETQ. Written as DNA, the CDR3 is TGCGCCAGCAGCTTGGGACTAGCGGACCGCACAGATACGCAGTATTTT. This encodes CASSLGLADRTDTQYF.

The sample holds many counts of this clone. The chain combines TRBV28 with TRBJ2-6; TRBD1 matches 8 bases. V dropped 7 bases and J dropped 0; count of bases not matched to a gene: 5. Germline loops: CDR1 MDHEN, CDR2 SYDVKM. The CDR3 runs 16 residues. The CDR3 coding sequence is TGTGCCAGCAATCCAGGGGGCTTCTCTGGGGCCAACGTCCTGACTTTC. Protein sequence: CASNPGGFSGANVLTF.

The genes are TRBV7-9 and TRBJ1-4; the D is unclear. The V gene's germline CDR1 is SEHNR and CDR2 FQNEAQ (reference sequence). The length of the CDR3 is 13 residues. Between the trimmed V and J ends, which lost 5 bases and 5 bases, there was a span of 9 bases. The CDR3 sequence is CASSLGLNEKLFF. The CDR3 coding sequence is TGTGCCAGCAGCCTAGGACTGAATGAAAAACTGTTTTTT. Supplemented by reference TRBV7-9 and TRBJ1-4, the full variable domain reads DTGVSQNPRHKITKRGQNVTFRCDPISEHNRLYWYRQTLGQGPEFLTYFQNEAQLEKSRLLSDRFSAERPKGSFSTLEIQRTEQGDSAMYLCASSLGLNEKLFFGSGTQLSVL.

The V and J genes are TRBV5-1 and TRBJ2-7, with D tentatively TRBD2 (6 bases). V was pared by 4 bases and J by 0 bases, with 11 bases between. In germline, CDR1 is SGHRS, CDR2 YFSETQ. The CDR3 is made up of 14 amino acids. The CDR3 is CASSLMTSSYEQYF. CDR3 DNA: TGCGCCAGCAGCCTTATGACTAGCTCCTACGAGCAGTACTTC.

This sequence joins TRBV11-2 and TRBJ2-2; TRBD2 agrees at 9 bases. CDR1 SGHAT and CDR2 FQNNGV come from the germline V gene. V was pared by 5 bases and J by 7 bases, with 8 bases of the junction left unmatched. The CDR3 extends over 15 amino acids. Here the CDR3 reads CASSRTGTSIGELFF. CDR3 sequence (DNA): TGTGCCAGCAGCCGGACCGGGACTAGCATCGGGGAGCTGTTTTTT.

The chain uses TRBV29-1 and TRBJ2-3; a possible D gene is TRBD2 (7 bases). CDR1 and CDR2 (germline): SQVTM, ANQGSEA. V gave up 4 bases and J gave up 6 bases, with 11 bases separating them. The CDR3 is made up of 12 amino acids. The CDR3 region is CSVGGGYDTQYF. CDR3 in DNA: TGCAGCGTTGGGGGGGGCTATGATACGCAGTATTTT.

This clone appeared once. This chain joins TRBV2 and TRBJ1-2; 7 bases agree with TRBD1. Trimming at V came to 2 bases and at J to 6 bases, leaving 9 bases not matched to a gene. This CDR3 region has 15 residues. Germline V gene sequence: CDR1 SNHLY, CDR2 FYNNEI. The CDR3 loop reads CASSEIQGELNGYTF. The CDR3 DNA follows: TGTGCCAGCAGTGAAATCCAGGGGGAGTTGAATGGCTACACCTTC.

V and J are TRBV2 and TRBJ1-2, with 10 bases identical to TRBD1. The germline V gene has CDR1 SNHLY and CDR2 FYNNEI. The CDR3 length is 17 residues. V trimming: 6 bases; J trimming: 3 bases; junction bases outside the gene matches: 13. Here the CDR3 reads CASRVIPTTGGDYGYTF. In nucleotides, the CDR3 is TGTGCCAGCAGGGTAATCCCAACGACAGGGGGCGACTATGGCTACACCTTC. The full variable domain, completed using reference TRBV2 and TRBJ1-2, is EPEVTQTPSHQVTQMGQEVILRCVPISNHLYFYWYRQILGQKVEFLVSFYNNEISEKSEIFDDQFSVERPDGSNFTLKIRSTKLEDSAMYFCASRVIPTTGGDYGYTFGSGTRLTVV.

This chain connects TRBV28 to TRBJ1-6, with D uncertain. The CDR3 runs to 13 residues. Looked up from germline, CDR1 is MDHEN and CDR2 is SYDVKM. V was shortened by 5 bases and J by 14 bases, with 16 bases between the two germline ends. CDR3 sequence (DNA): TGTGCCAGCAGTGCGGGCAGCTTAGCAGCCCTCCACTTT. Residues: CASSAGSLAALHF.

The chain has TRBV5-1 and TRBJ2-5; TRBD1 agrees at 10 bases. The CDR3 has 17 amino acids. Trimming took 3 bases from V and 4 from J; bases not matched to a gene: 12. Looked up from germline, CDR1 is SGHRS and CDR2 is YFSETQ. DNA of the CDR3: TGCGCCAGCAGCTCCCCGGGGGGACAGGGGATTGGAGAGACCCAGTACTTC. It yields the protein CASSSPGGQGIGETQYF.

This rearrangement joins TRBV27 to TRBJ1-6; possible D gene TRBD1, 5 bases. The V end lost 6 bases, the J end lost 0 bases, and 18 bases lay between the germline ends. CDR3 length equals 18 residues. Germline V gene data show CDR1 as MNHEY and CDR2 as SMNVEV (reference sequence). CDR3 sequence reads: CASSPYGGGSSYNSPLHF. The CDR3 DNA is TGTGCCAGCAGCCCTTACGGGGGGGGGAGCTCCTATAATTCACCCCTCCACTTT.

The chain couples TRBV11-2 to TRBJ2-7, with D maybe TRBD1 (6 bases). The CDR3 is made up of 16 amino acids. Germline loops: CDR1 SGHAT, CDR2 FQNNGV. V was pared by 4 bases and J by 4 bases, with 20 bases between. CDR3 protein: CASSSRPAARGYEQYF. CDR3 DNA: TGTGCCAGCAGCTCCCGCCCGGCTGCGAGGGGGTACGAGCAGTACTTC.

This chain joins TRBV24-1 and TRBJ1-2; D remains unclear. The germline V gene has CDR1 KGHDR and CDR2 SFDVKD. Deletions cut 4 bases from V and 3 bases from J, with 11 bases between. This CDR3 region has 14 residues. CDR3 sequence reads: CATSDPSWDYGYTF. The CDR3 DNA sequence: TGTGCCACCAGTGACCCTAGTTGGGACTATGGCTACACCTTC.

The chain uses TRBV7-2 and TRBJ2-1, with 7 bases fitting TRBD2. Germline trimming cut 1 base from V and 5 bases from J; bases unmatched to any gene: 8. The length of the CDR3 is 16 residues. CDR1 is SGHTA and CDR2 is FQGNSA in the germline V gene. CDR3: CASSLVGGSSHNEQFF. CDR3 DNA: TGTGCCAGCAGCTTAGTTGGCGGGAGCTCTCACAATGAGCAGTTCTTC.

The chain employs TRBV28 and TRBJ2-5; 9 bases line up with TRBD2. CDR3 length equals 16 residues. CDR1 MDHEN and CDR2 SYDVKM come from the germline V gene. J was trimmed by 5 bases and V by 8 bases; bases with no gene match: 15. The CDR3 loop reads CASGKAGGPSGETQYF. The CDR3 DNA reads TGTGCCAGCGGGAAAGCGGGAGGACCTTCCGGGGAGACCCAGTACTTC.